This TCR beta chain was profiled in a study of cytomegalovirus exposure and HLA in healthy donors. Findings of the study overall: Three of the chains that were CMV-associated were confirmed in vitro to be specific for CMV antigens. For cytomegalovirus status, the classifier reportedly gave diagnoses with high specificity and sensitivity. The study reported that TCR beta sequences accurately predicted HLA-A and HLA-B alleles in most subjects. TCR association rates varied by HLA locus in a later analysis, with DRB1 highest and HLA-C lowest.

Details on this clone: No antigen is known for it.

PCR involved 60 Vbeta and 13 Jbeta primers. Clones were sequenced by immunoSEQ multiplex PCR, and TCRdb holds only the in-frame ones, with some missing. The sample features roughly 31,000 clones, with approximately 0.7% in its top ten. Per the germline V gene, CDR1 is SGHRS and CDR2 is YFSETQ. The CDR3 has 14 residues. V gave up 0 bases and J gave up 7 bases, with 10 bases separating them. The specimen was PBMCs. The sequence derives from a man aged 25 to 45 in good health and CMV-seronegative. The chain links TRBV5-1 to TRBJ1-4, with a weak D call TRBD1 (6 bases). The chain's CDR3 is CASSLAGGPEKLFF. The CDR3, as DNA: TGCGCCAGCAGCTTGGCCGGGGGGCCTGAAAAACTGTTTTTT.